This paragraph covers one T cell receptor (beta chain) sequence. The sample belongs to a study of technical replicates of blood from four donors. Germline V gene data show CDR1 as SEHNR and CDR2 as FQNEAQ (reference sequence). The CDR3 is 13 residues long. Trimming pared 3 bases from V and 3 bases from J, leaving 8 bases between. Here immunoSEQ multiplex PCR was the method, and the copy in TCRdb shows in-frame clones only, minus some. The profile shows under 95,000 clones, 94% of them singletons. The sequence was collected from a human donor in good health. Sequencing used T cells isolated from PBMCs. This chain links TRBV7-9 with TRBJ1-1, with D possibly TRBD1 on 5 matching bases. The CDR3 here is CASSLPRDTEAFF. CDR3 sequence (DNA): TGTGCCAGCAGCTTGCCCAGGGACACTGAAGCTTTCTTT.